This TCR beta chain was profiled in a study of CD8 T cells in Susac syndrome. Study-wide results and limits: The number of individuals included in the study's TCR sequencing and HLA analysis was acknowledged as relatively small.

Note on this clonotype: The antigen remains undetermined.

RNA in amounts of roughly 0.5 to 1 ug was reverse transcribed with random hexamers. Amplification of TCR beta CDR3 spanned 54 Vbeta and 13 Jbeta via immunoSEQ multiplex PCR. TCRdb reprocessed the immunoSEQ multiplex PCR reads with MiXCR, giving one entry per CDR3 protein. The sample records 200,000 or so distinct CDR3 sequences, 90% to 95% being singletons. Relapsing-remitting disease, either stable or active, was present in the treatment-naive patients who were the multiple sclerosis controls. Negative isolation was applied to CD8+ and CD4+ T cells, and FACS enrichment was applied to TEMRA cells. Sequencing was done on a sample of CD4+ T cells from PBMCs. This receptor was obtained from a human donor with multiple sclerosis.

CDR3 loop: CASSQAGWKYQPQHF. CDR3 in DNA: TGCGCCAGCAGTCAAGCTGGTTGGAAGTATCAGCCCCAGCATTTT. V gene TRBV23-1 combines with J gene TRBJ1-5, with D unclear. TRBV23-1 is an ORF, with its function uncertain. Trimming removed 2 bases from V and 5 bases from J, with 13 bases in between. The CDR3 is 15 amino acids.